This T cell receptor beta chain was observed in a study of glioma-infiltrating T cells after dendritic cell vaccination. Study-level results: Estimated pretreatment TIL content predicted outcome after dendritic cell vaccination.

This clone was detected only once. Antigen: not known. Amplification used 60 V beta primers and 13 J beta primers. Data came from immunoSEQ multiplex PCR; TCRdb stores just in-frame clones and leaves some out. The sample consists of about 87,000 clones, around 86% of them appearing once. The CDR3 sequence is 14 residues long. V was trimmed by 3 bases and J by 9 bases, leaving 12 bases between them. The V gene's germline CDR1 is KGHSH and CDR2 LQKENI. Time point noted: after dendritic cell vaccination, including at tumor progression/relapse. Selection required adequate fresh-frozen tumor tissue plus more than two years' survival data.

Source: blood, taken after dendritic cell vaccination. The chain recombines TRBV18 with TRBJ1-6; D may be TRBD1 (6 bases). The source is a human donor with glioblastoma. For the CDR3, the DNA is TGTGCCAGCTCACCGAGTACAGGGAGTTCACCCCTCCACTTT. Translated, it gives CASSPSTGSSPLHF.